This TCR beta chain was captured in a study of blood T cell repertoires in COVID-19. Study-wide background: Samples taken during acute and convalescent COVID-19 were collected in the United States, Italy and Spain.

This CDR3 contains 13 residues. Germline lookup yields CDR1 SGHVS and CDR2 FQNEAQ. Trimming left V 5 bases short and J 0 bases short, with 7 bases between. Note on this clone: This sample also contains other DNA sequences that code for the same CDR3.

The table came from immunoSEQ multiplex PCR; TCRdb's copy has only in-frame clones and leaves some out. This sample yields hundreds of thousands of clones, of which roughly four fifths are seen a single time; approximately 4.9% belongs to the top ten. This chain connects TRBV7-8 to TRBJ1-1; D ambiguous. This TCR derives from a woman aged 45-65 years who had been exposed to COVID-19. Sequenced: PBMCs or T cells enriched from blood (not recorded which). CDR3 DNA: TGTGCCAGCAGCCCGAGGGTGAACACTGAAGCTTTCTTT. Translated: CASSPRVNTEAFF.